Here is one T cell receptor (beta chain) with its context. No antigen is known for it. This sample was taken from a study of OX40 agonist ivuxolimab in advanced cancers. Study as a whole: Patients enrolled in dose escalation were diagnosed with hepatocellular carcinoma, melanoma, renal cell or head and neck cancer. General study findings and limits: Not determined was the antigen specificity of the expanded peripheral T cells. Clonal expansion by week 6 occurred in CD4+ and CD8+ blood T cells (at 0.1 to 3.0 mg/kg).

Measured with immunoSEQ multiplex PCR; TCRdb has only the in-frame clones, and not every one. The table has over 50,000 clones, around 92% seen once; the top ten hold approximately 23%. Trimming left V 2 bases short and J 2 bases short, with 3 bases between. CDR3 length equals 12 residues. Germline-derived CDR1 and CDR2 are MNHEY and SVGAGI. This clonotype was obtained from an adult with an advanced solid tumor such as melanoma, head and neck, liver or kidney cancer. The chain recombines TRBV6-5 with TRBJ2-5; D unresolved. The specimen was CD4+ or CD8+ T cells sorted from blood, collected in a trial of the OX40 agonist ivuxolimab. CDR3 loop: CASSYDQETQYF. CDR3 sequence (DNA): TGTGCCAGCAGTTACGATCAAGAGACCCAGTACTTC.